This T cell receptor (beta chain) was sequenced during a study of CD8+ T cells in alopecia areata. The CDR3 loop spans 12 amino acids. CDR1 is SQVTM and CDR2 is ANQGSEA in the germline V gene. V gave up 1 base and J gave up 8 bases, with 11 bases separating them. Treatment defined: oral pan-JAK inhibitor, 5-10 mg twice daily. Cell sorting was applied to PBMCs, and CD4+ and CD8+ T cells were collected. Once RNA had been extracted, it was reverse transcribed into cDNA to act as the sequencing template. Here immunoSEQ multiplex PCR was the method, and the copy in TCRdb shows in-frame clones only, minus some. In the table there are some 190,000 clones, around three fifths of which are singletons.

The rearrangement links TRBV29-1 to TRBJ1-2, with D maybe TRBD1 (5 bases). The sequencing used CD4+ T cells sorted from blood, collected around week 49, from a patient treated with tofacitinib. The clonotype was recovered from a human donor with alopecia areata. CDR3 in DNA: TGCAGCGTTGAAGCAGGACCAGGGGGCTACACCTTC. Translated, it gives CSVEAGPGGYTF.